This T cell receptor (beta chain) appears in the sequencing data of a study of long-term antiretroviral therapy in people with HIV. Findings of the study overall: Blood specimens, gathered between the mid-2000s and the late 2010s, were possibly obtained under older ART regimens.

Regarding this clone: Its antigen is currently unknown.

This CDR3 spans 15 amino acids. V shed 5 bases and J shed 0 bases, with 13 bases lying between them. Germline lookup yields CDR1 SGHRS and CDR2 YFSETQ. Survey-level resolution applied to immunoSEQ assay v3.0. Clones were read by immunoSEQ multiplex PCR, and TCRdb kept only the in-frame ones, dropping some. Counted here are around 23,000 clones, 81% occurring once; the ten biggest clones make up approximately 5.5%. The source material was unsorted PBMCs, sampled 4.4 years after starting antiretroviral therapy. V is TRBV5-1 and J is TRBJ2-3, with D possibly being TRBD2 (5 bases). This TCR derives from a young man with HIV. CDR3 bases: TGCGCCAGCAGGCGAATAGCGACTAGCACAGATACGCAGTATTTT. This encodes CASRRIATSTDTQYF.